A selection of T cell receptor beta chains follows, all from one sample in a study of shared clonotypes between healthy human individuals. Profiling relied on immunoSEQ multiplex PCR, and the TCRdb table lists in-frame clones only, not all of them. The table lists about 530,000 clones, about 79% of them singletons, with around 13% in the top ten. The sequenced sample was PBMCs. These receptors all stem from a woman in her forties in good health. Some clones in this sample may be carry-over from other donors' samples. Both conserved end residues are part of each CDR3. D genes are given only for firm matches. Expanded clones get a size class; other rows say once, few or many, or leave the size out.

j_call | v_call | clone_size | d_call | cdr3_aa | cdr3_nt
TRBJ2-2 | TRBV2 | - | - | CASSRENTGELFF | TGTGCCAGCAGTAGGGAGAACACCGGGGAGCTGTTTTTT
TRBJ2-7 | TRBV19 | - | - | CATRAEPSYEQYF | TGTGCCACTCGTGCAGAGCCAAGCTACGAGCAGTACTTC
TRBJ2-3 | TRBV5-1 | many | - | CASSFGGPTDTQYF | TGCGCCAGCAGCTTCGGAGGGCCCACAGATACGCAGTATTTT
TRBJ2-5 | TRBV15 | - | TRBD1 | CATSRVPDRGQQTQYF | TGTGCCACCAGCAGAGTACCGGACAGGGGGCAACAGACCCAGTACTTC
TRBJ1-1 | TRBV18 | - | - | CASSPLATGEAFF | TGTGCCAGCTCACCCCTAGCTACAGGGGAAGCTTTCTTT
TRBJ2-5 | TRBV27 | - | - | CASSFSYDRGETQYF | TGTGCCAGCAGTTTTTCCTACGACAGAGGGGAGACCCAGTACTTC
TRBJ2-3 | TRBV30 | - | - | CAWRTGLSTQYF | TGTGCCTGGAGGACGGGACTTTCAACGCAGTATTTT
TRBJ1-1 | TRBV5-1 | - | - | CASRSTSSGTNTEAFF | TGCGCCAGCAGATCGACCTCCTCGGGGACGAACACTGAAGCTTTCTTT
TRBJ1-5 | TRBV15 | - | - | CATSRRLDSGNQPQHF | TGTGCCACCAGCAGACGGTTGGACAGTGGCAATCAGCCCCAGCATTTT
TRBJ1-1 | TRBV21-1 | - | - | CASITLSQVTEAFF | TGTGCCAGCATAACACTGAGCCAAGTCACTGAAGCTTTCTTT